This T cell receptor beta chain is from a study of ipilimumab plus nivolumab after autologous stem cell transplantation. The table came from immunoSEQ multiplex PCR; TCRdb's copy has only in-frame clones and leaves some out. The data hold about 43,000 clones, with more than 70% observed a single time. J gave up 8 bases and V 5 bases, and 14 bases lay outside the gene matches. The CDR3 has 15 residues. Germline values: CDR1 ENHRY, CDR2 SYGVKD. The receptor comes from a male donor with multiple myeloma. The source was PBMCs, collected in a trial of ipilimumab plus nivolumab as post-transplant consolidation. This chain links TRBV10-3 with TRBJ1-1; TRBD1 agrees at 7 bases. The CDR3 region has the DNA TGTGCCATCAGTAAGAACCCCGGGGACAGTTCGGAAGCTTTCTTT. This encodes CAISKNPGDSSEAFF.